Sequencing of this T cell receptor (beta chain) was carried out in a study of response to subunit inactivated influenza vaccine. Turning to this clonotype: Compared with germline, one end of the junction differs, possibly owing to a read error.

MiXCR was run by TCRdb on the RT-PCR reads, yielding one entry per CDR3 protein. The table shows hundreds of thousands of distinct CDR3 sequences, with less than 15% occurring only once. Per germline, CDR1 SSHAT and CDR2 FNYEAQ (reference sequence). This CDR3 contains 13 residues. This TCR was recovered from a man in his fifties or sixties who received an inactivated influenza vaccine. The material was PBMCs from blood, obtained roughly 15 days before vaccination. The chain joins TRBV7-7 to TRBJ2-1; no firm D call. The CDR3 region is CASSLTMNNEQFF. The CDR3, as DNA: TGTGCTAGCAGCTTGACAATGAACAATGAGCAGTTCTTC. Based on the CDR3 plus reference TRBV7-7 and TRBJ2-1, the full variable domain is GAGVSQSPRYKVTKRGQDVTLRCDPISSHATLYWYQQALGQGPEFLTYFNYEAQPDKSGLPSDRFSAERPEGSISTLTIQRTEQRDSAMYRCASSLTMNNEQFFGPGTRLTVL.